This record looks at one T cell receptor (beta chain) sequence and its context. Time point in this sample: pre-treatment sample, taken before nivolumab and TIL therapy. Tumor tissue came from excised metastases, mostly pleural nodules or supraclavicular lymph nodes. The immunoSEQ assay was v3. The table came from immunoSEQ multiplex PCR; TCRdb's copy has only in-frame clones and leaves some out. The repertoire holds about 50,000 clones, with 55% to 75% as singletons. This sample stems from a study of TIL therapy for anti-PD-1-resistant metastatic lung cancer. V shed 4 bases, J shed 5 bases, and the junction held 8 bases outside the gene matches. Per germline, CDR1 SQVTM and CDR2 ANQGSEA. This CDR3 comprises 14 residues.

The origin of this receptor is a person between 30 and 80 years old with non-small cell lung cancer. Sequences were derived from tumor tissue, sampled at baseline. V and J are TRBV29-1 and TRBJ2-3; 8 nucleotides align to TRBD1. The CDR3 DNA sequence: TGCAGCGTTGTACGGCAGGGGGCAGGAGATACGCAGTATTTT. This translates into CSVVRQGAGDTQYF.